Listed below are T cell receptor beta chains from one sample, sequenced in a study of HIV-infected patients and healthy controls. In TCRdb, the 5' RACE reads were re-called with MiXCR into one record per CDR3 protein. The table shows 13,000 or so distinct CDR3 sequences, with roughly 11% occurring only once. The sequenced sample was blood. These receptors came from an adult in good health. The CDR3 runs from the conserved cysteine through the conserved F or W. The order of the fields is clone size, CDR3 length, J gene, V gene, D gene, CDR3 DNA, CDR3 protein. A D gene is named only where the DNA matches it firmly. Clone size is not always given. Where it is, it says once, few, many or a class for expanded clones.

clone_size: many
cdr3_length: 13
j_call: TRBJ2-1
v_call: TRBV27
d_call: TRBD2
cdr3_nt: TGTGCCAGCAGTTCTAGCGGGAGTGGTGAGCAGTTCTTC
cdr3_aa: CASSSSGSGEQFF

clone_size: -
cdr3_length: 11
j_call: TRBJ2-7
v_call: TRBV6-1
d_call: -
cdr3_nt: TGTGCCAGCAGTGAAACAGCCGAGCAGTACTTC
cdr3_aa: CASSETAEQYF

clone_size: -
cdr3_length: 14
j_call: TRBJ1-5
v_call: TRBV5-6
d_call: -
cdr3_nt: TGTGCCAGCAGCCGTCGGGCTTCAAATCAGCCCCAGCATTTT
cdr3_aa: CASSRRASNQPQHF

clone_size: medium-sized
cdr3_length: 16
j_call: TRBJ2-2
v_call: TRBV4-1
d_call: TRBD2
cdr3_nt: TGCGCCAGCAGCCAATTGAGCGGGAGAAGCACCGGGGAGCTGTTTTTT
cdr3_aa: CASSQLSGRSTGELFF

clone_size: -
cdr3_length: 14
j_call: TRBJ2-2
v_call: TRBV27
d_call: -
cdr3_nt: TGTGCCAGCAGTACCCGGGCCTACACCGGGGAGCTGTTTTTT
cdr3_aa: CASSTRAYTGELFF

clone_size: many
cdr3_length: 17
j_call: TRBJ2-3
v_call: TRBV5-4
d_call: -
cdr3_nt: TGTGCCAGCAGCTTGACGTATATATTAACAAGCACAGATACGCAGTATTTT
cdr3_aa: CASSLTYILTSTDTQYF

clone_size: few
cdr3_length: 18
j_call: TRBJ2-1
v_call: TRBV20-1
d_call: TRBD2
cdr3_nt: TGCAGTGCTAGGAATATAGCGGGGGCCCTTAGCTCCTACAATGAGCAGTTCTTC
cdr3_aa: CSARNIAGALSSYNEQFF

clone_size: medium-sized
cdr3_length: 16
j_call: TRBJ2-1
v_call: TRBV2
d_call: -
cdr3_nt: TGTGCCAGCAGAAGGCCCCGAAGGACATCTAGCAATGAGCAGTTCTTC
cdr3_aa: CASRRPRRTSSNEQFF

clone_size: -
cdr3_length: 16
j_call: TRBJ2-1
v_call: TRBV20-1
d_call: TRBD2
cdr3_nt: TGCAGTGCTAGGATGGTAGCGGGAGGAGTCAGGGATGAGCAGTTCTTC
cdr3_aa: CSARMVAGGVRDEQFF

clone_size: many
cdr3_length: 17
j_call: TRBJ1-2
v_call: TRBV5-4
d_call: -
cdr3_nt: TGTGCCAGCAGAAAGGTCCCGTCGGGACCTGATGACTATGGCTACACCTTC
cdr3_aa: CASRKVPSGPDDYGYTF

clone_size: -
cdr3_length: 13
j_call: TRBJ1-1
v_call: TRBV5-1
d_call: TRBD1
cdr3_nt: TGCGCCAGCAGTTTGGAGGGGACAGGGGGAGCTTTCTTT
cdr3_aa: CASSLEGTGGAFF

clone_size: -
cdr3_length: 17
j_call: TRBJ2-6
v_call: TRBV2
d_call: TRBD1
cdr3_nt: TGTGCCAGCACGGGACAGAAGATTACATCTGGGGCCAACGTCCTGACTTTC
cdr3_aa: CASTGQKITSGANVLTF

clone_size: medium-sized
cdr3_length: 16
j_call: TRBJ1-3
v_call: TRBV4-1
d_call: -
cdr3_nt: TGCGCCAGCAGCCAAGTAAGGGGGGGCACTGGAAACACCATATATTTT
cdr3_aa: CASSQVRGGTGNTIYF

clone_size: many
cdr3_length: 15
j_call: TRBJ1-5
v_call: TRBV6-5
d_call: -
cdr3_nt: TGTGCCAGCAGTTACTCTACCGACAAAAATCAGCCCCAGCATTTT
cdr3_aa: CASSYSTDKNQPQHF

clone_size: many
cdr3_length: 14
j_call: TRBJ1-1
v_call: TRBV20-1
d_call: -
cdr3_nt: TGCAGTGCCCCCTTGGGGGGGCTTCGGACTGAAGCTTTCTTT
cdr3_aa: CSAPLGGLRTEAFF

clone_size: -
cdr3_length: 14
j_call: TRBJ2-3
v_call: TRBV24-1
d_call: -
cdr3_nt: TGTGCCACCAGTGATGCGGGATCCACAGATACGCAGTATTTT
cdr3_aa: CATSDAGSTDTQYF

clone_size: -
cdr3_length: 14
j_call: TRBJ2-3
v_call: TRBV11-2
d_call: -
cdr3_nt: TGTGCCAGCAGCTCGGACAGAGGGACAGATACGCAGTATTTT
cdr3_aa: CASSSDRGTDTQYF

clone_size: medium-sized
cdr3_length: 19
j_call: TRBJ1-5
v_call: TRBV12-3/TRBV12-4
d_call: TRBD1
cdr3_nt: TGTGCCAGCAGTTCTCCCGGACAGGTTGATCCTAAACCCAATCAGCCCCAGCATTTT
cdr3_aa: CASSSPGQVDPKPNQPQHF

clone_size: many
cdr3_length: 14
j_call: TRBJ2-2
v_call: TRBV5-4
d_call: TRBD1
cdr3_nt: TGTGCCAGCAGCCCTGATTGGACAGGCAGGGAGCTGTTTTTT
cdr3_aa: CASSPDWTGRELFF

clone_size: many
cdr3_length: 13
j_call: TRBJ1-2
v_call: TRBV28
d_call: TRBD1
cdr3_nt: TGTGCCAGCAGTCGGACAGGGGGCAATGGCTACACCTTC
cdr3_aa: CASSRTGGNGYTF

clone_size: medium-sized
cdr3_length: 16
j_call: TRBJ2-3
v_call: TRBV5-1
d_call: -
cdr3_nt: TGCGCCAGCAGCTTGGGTCCCGGCCGGGGCACAGATACGCAGTATTTT
cdr3_aa: CASSLGPGRGTDTQYF

clone_size: medium-sized
cdr3_length: 12
j_call: TRBJ1-5
v_call: TRBV6-2/TRBV6-3
d_call: -
cdr3_nt: TGTGCCACTCATCGCGCCCTAGGGCCCCAGCATTTT
cdr3_aa: CATHRALGPQHF

clone_size: many
cdr3_length: 16
j_call: TRBJ2-1
v_call: TRBV3-1
d_call: -
cdr3_nt: TGTGCCAGCAGCCAAGAGACAGGATCAGTGGGTAATGAGCAGTTCTTC
cdr3_aa: CASSQETGSVGNEQFF

clone_size: medium-sized
cdr3_length: 17
j_call: TRBJ2-6
v_call: TRBV18
d_call: -
cdr3_nt: TGTGCCAGCTCACCACTCGTTCTGGCGGCGGGGGCCAACGTCCTGACTTTC
cdr3_aa: CASSPLVLAAGANVLTF

clone_size: many
cdr3_length: 16
j_call: TRBJ1-4
v_call: TRBV5-5
d_call: -
cdr3_nt: TGTGCCAGCAGCACCCCAGCTAGGGACGGTAATGAAAAACTGTTTTTT
cdr3_aa: CASSTPARDGNEKLFF